Included here is one T cell receptor (beta chain) sequence, with context. Antigen specificity is unknown. This CDR3 is built from 14 residues. Per germline, CDR1 MNHEY and CDR2 SMNVEV (reference sequence). V was pared by 5 bases and J by 1 base, with 11 bases between. Using immunoSEQ multiplex PCR, the repertoire was profiled, and TCRdb retains in-frame clones only, with some absent. The repertoire holds around 2,000,000 clones, with approximately 95% as singletons. The data derive from a study of shared clonotypes between healthy human individuals. Background on the study: Researchers drew samples from two women and a few men aged 18 to 49. Study-wide results and limits: Among donors, the sharing of clonotypes was expected to be influenced by sequencing depth.

CD45RA+ naive and CD45RA-negative memory subsets were separated from CD4+ cells. The rearrangement uses TRBV27 and TRBJ1-2; D perhaps matches TRBD1 (6 bases). Sequencing was carried out using naive CD4+ T cells sorted from blood. Indicated subset: CD45RA+ positively selected. The receptor comes from a man between 18 and 29 years old in good health. CDR3 protein: CASSPGAFNYGYTF. CDR3 DNA: TGTGCCAGCAGTCCAGGGGCCTTTAACTATGGCTACACCTTC.